This entry lists 10 T cell receptor beta chains sequenced from one sample in a study of shared clonotypes between healthy human individuals (dated by TCRdb to the early 2020s). Libraries were made using the immunoSEQ multiplex PCR assay. Held by TCRdb, this immuneACCESS table contains in-frame sequences only and omits some clones. Under half of the omission traces to an unresolved V gene where checked; the cause of the rest is unknown. In this sample the table shows around 1.5 million clones, 95% to 99% of which occur a single time. Together, the top ten hold about 0.4% of the sample. The sample consisted of naive CD4+ T cells sorted from blood. Interpreted using the paper, the cell subset or site label stands for: CD45RA+ positively selected. The receptors were gathered from a man aged 30 to 45 in good health.

This chain connects TRBV11-2 to TRBJ2-7; possible D gene TRBD2, 6 bases. V lost 6 bases to trimming and J lost 2 bases, with 17 bases between them. The CDR3 consists of 15 residues. Germline V gene data show CDR1 as SGHAT and CDR2 as FQNNGV. Written as DNA, the CDR3 is TGTGCCAGCAGGACCACTCGGGGGACGCCCTACGAGCAGTACTTC. Residues: CASRTTRGTPYEQYF. Full variable domain (missing parts from reference TRBV11-2 and TRBJ2-7): EAGVAQSPRYKIIEKRQSVAFWCNPISGHATLYWYQQILGQGPKLLIQFQNNGVVDDSQLPKDRFSAERLKGVDSTLKIQPAKLEDSAVYLCASRTTRGTPYEQYFGPGTRLTVT.

The chain joins TRBV6-5 to TRBJ1-1, with D hard to call. V was trimmed by 6 bases and J by 0 bases, leaving 11 bases between them. CDR1 and CDR2 (germline): MNHEY, SVGAGI. This CDR3 spans 14 amino acids. The CDR3 loop is CASRSGLMNTEAFF. CDR3 sequence (DNA): TGTGCCAGCAGATCGGGCCTTATGAACACTGAAGCTTTCTTT.

This chain links TRBV5-1 with TRBJ2-2; D is undetermined. CDR1 is SGHRS, CDR2 YFSETQ, per germline. The CDR3 sequence is 14 residues long. Trimming cost V 2 bases and J 3 bases, with 8 bases left between them. CDR3 DNA sequence: TGCGCCAGCAGCTTTCGTCCATACACCGGGGAGCTGTTTTTT. Protein sequence: CASSFRPYTGELFF.

This chain joins TRBV18 and TRBJ1-1, with D unclear. Germline assignment: CDR1 KGHSH and CDR2 LQKENI. CDR3 length: 15 amino acids. With 3 bases removed from V and 4 bases from J, the gap between germline ends came to 15 bases. The CDR3 loop reads CASSPFVKGGTEAFF. DNA of the CDR3: TGTGCCAGCTCACCCTTTGTCAAGGGTGGCACTGAAGCTTTCTTT.

The V call is TRBV4-3, the J call TRBJ1-4; TRBD1 matches 7 bases. The junction had 14 bases not matched to a gene; V was cut back by 0 bases and J by 7 bases. The CDR3 runs 18 residues. In germline, CDR1 is LGHNA, CDR2 YSLEER. As DNA, the CDR3 is TGCGCCAGCAGCCAAGATGTTAGGGGGGACAGATGGAGTGAAAAACTGTTTTTT. Encoded protein: CASSQDVRGDRWSEKLFF.

CDR3 nucleotides: TGTGCCAGCAGCTTGAGACGATACACCTACGAGCAGTACTTC. Translation gives CASSLRRYTYEQYF. This chain connects TRBV5-6 to TRBJ2-7, with D unclear. Trimming stripped 1 base from V and 2 bases from J, with 10 bases between. From germline, CDR1 is SGHDT and CDR2 YYEEEE. The CDR3 totals 14 residues. Full variable domain (remainder filled in from reference TRBV5-6 and TRBJ2-7): DAGVTQSPTHLIKTRGQQVTLRCSPKSGHDTVSWYQQALGQGPQFIFQYYEEEERQRGNFPDRFSGHQFPNYSSELNVNALLLGDSALYLCASSLRRYTYEQYFGPGTRLTVT.

The chain links TRBV11-3 to TRBJ2-1; 8 nucleotides align to TRBD2. The V gene end was trimmed by 3 bases and the J gene end by 8 bases; junction bases not matched to a gene: 9. CDR3 size: 15 residues. The germline V gene encodes CDR1 SGHNT and CDR2 YENEEA. The CDR3 DNA reads TGTGCCAGCAGCTTGAGCGGGAGCCCTTTCTATGAGCAGTTCTTC. Protein sequence: CASSLSGSPFYEQFF.

The V call is TRBV18, the J call TRBJ2-5; D uncertain. CDR1 is KGHSH, CDR2 LQKENI, per germline. This CDR3 is 14 amino acids long. Trimming left V 0 bases short and J 7 bases short, with 12 bases between. The CDR3: CASSPPSLSTTQYF. CDR3 nucleotides: TGTGCCAGCTCACCACCGTCCCTTTCGACGACCCAGTACTTC. Together with reference TRBV18 and TRBJ2-5, the CDR3 gives the full variable domain: NAGVMQNPRHLVRRRGQEARLRCSPMKGHSHVYWYRQLPEEGLKFMVYLQKENIIDESGMPKERFSAEFPKEGPSILRIQQVVRGDSAAYFCASSPPSLSTTQYFGPGTRLLVL.

This rearrangement joins TRBV6-1 to TRBJ2-7; 8 nucleotides agree with TRBD1. From germline, CDR1 is MNHNS and CDR2 SASEGT. Trimming removed 2 bases from V and 3 bases from J; junction bases left unmatched: 6. This CDR3 spans 15 amino acids. CDR3 sequence reads: CASSEPGQVVYEQYF. The CDR3 DNA follows: TGTGCCAGCAGTGAACCGGGACAGGTGGTCTACGAGCAGTACTTC.

This chain connects TRBV28 to TRBJ2-5; 10 bases agree with TRBD1. The CDR3 has 14 amino acids. Germline loops: CDR1 MDHEN, CDR2 SYDVKM. V trimming: 8 bases; J trimming: 4 bases; junction bases outside the gene matches: 7. For the CDR3, the DNA is TGTGCCAGCGGAAGGACAGGGGGTGCAGAGACCCAGTACTTC. It yields the protein CASGRTGGAETQYF.